These 26 T cell receptor beta chains came from one sample sequenced in a study of cytomegalovirus exposure and HLA in healthy donors. TCRdb's table, derived via immunoSEQ multiplex PCR, lists solely in-frame clones and lacks some. Here the sample spans fewer than 120,000 clones, 85% to 90% being singletons. The sequencing input was PBMCs. The receptors stem from a woman in her 30s in good health and CMV-seropositive.

The chain employs TRBV5-8 and TRBJ2-7; TRBD2 agrees at 11 bases. V was pared by 0 bases and J by 9 bases, with 8 bases of the junction left unmatched. The CDR3 spans 15 residues. Germline-derived CDR1 and CDR2 are SGHTS and YDEGEE. This CDR3 reads CASSLELAGVRRQYF. CDR3 nucleotide sequence: TGTGCCAGCAGCTTGGAACTAGCGGGGGTACGGCGGCAGTACTTC.

This chain links TRBV7-9 with TRBJ2-7; weak D call: TRBD1 (6 bases). CDR3 length: 12 residues. CDR1 is SEHNR, CDR2 FQNEAQ, per germline (reference sequence). V was clipped by 5 bases and J by 4 bases, with 9 bases between them. This chain's CDR3 is CASSTGLYEQYF. In DNA, the CDR3 is TGTGCCAGCAGCACAGGGTTATACGAGCAGTACTTC.

The J gene is TRBJ2-5, the V gene TRBV7-2; the match to TRBD1 covers 7 bases. Germline CDR1 reads SGHTA; CDR2 reads FQGNSA. The CDR3 runs to 16 residues. Trimming removed 1 base from V and 1 base from J; junction bases left unmatched: 6. The CDR3 coding sequence is TGTGCCAGCAGCTTAGGAAAAGGGGGCAGCCAAGAGACCCAGTACTTC. Its translation is CASSLGKGGSQETQYF.

This chain uses TRBV2 with TRBJ2-7; TRBD1 might be the D (7 bases). CDR3 length: 12 amino acids. Trimming stripped 7 bases from V and 4 bases from J, with 11 bases between. Germline V gives CDR1 SNHLY, CDR2 FYNNEI. CDR3 protein: CASKPGGYEQYF. The CDR3 bases are TGTGCCAGCAAACCAGGGGGGTACGAGCAGTACTTC.

The DNA of the CDR3 is TGCAGCGTTGAACGGTTCCCTCGGGCAGCGGGAGTCTTCAATGAGCAGTTCTTC. As protein: CSVERFPRAAGVFNEQFF. The J gene is TRBJ2-1, the V gene TRBV29-1; 8 nucleotides agree with TRBD2. Germline V gives CDR1 SQVTM, CDR2 ANQGSEA. The CDR3 is 18 amino acids. V gave up 2 bases and J gave up 6 bases; unmatched junction bases: 18.

The chain couples TRBV6-6 to TRBJ1-4; 7 bases are shared with TRBD1. The CDR3 runs to 15 residues. Germline trimming cut 2 bases from V and 6 bases from J; bases unmatched to any gene: 6. Germline V gene lookup returns CDR1 MNHNY and CDR2 SVGAGI (reference sequence). The CDR3 sequence: CASSYRDSRYEKLFF. DNA of the CDR3: TGTGCCAGCAGTTACCGGGACAGCCGTTATGAAAAACTGTTTTTT.

V is TRBV13 and J is TRBJ2-7; TRBD2 matches 8 bases. Per germline, CDR1 PRHDT and CDR2 FYEKMQ (reference sequence). V dropped 0 bases and J dropped 0; count of bases not matched to a gene: 7. The CDR3 loop spans 17 amino acids. The CDR3: CASSLGASGYDSYEQYF. CDR3 nucleotide sequence: TGTGCCAGCAGCTTAGGGGCTAGCGGGTACGACTCCTACGAGCAGTACTTC.

This chain links TRBV5-4 with TRBJ1-5; 8 nucleotides align to TRBD1. The germline CDR1 and CDR2 sequences are SGHNT and YYREEE (reference sequence). This CDR3 region has 15 residues. V lost 4 bases to trimming and J lost 4 bases; unmatched junction nucleotides: 7. CDR3 nucleotides: TGTGCCAGCAGCCTTCATGGGACAGGAAATCAGCCCCAGCATTTT. Translated: CASSLHGTGNQPQHF. The whole variable domain, remainder taken from reference TRBV5-4 and TRBJ1-5, is ETGVTQSPTHLIKTRGQQVTLRCSSQSGHNTVSWYQQALGQGPQFIFQYYREEENGRGNFPPRFSGLQFPNYSSELNVNALELDDSALYLCASSLHGTGNQPQHFGDGTRLSIL.

This chain joins TRBV7-2 and TRBJ1-3; 8 positions agree with TRBD1. The CDR3 consists of 16 residues. Germline V CDR1 and CDR2: SGHTA, FQGNSA. The V and J ends lost 0 bases and 3 bases, in that order; junction bases with no gene match: 4. This chain's CDR3 is CASSLAGTGFGNTIYF. The DNA for the CDR3 is TGTGCCAGCAGCTTAGCCGGGACAGGTTTTGGAAACACCATATATTTT.

The gene calls are TRBV27 and TRBJ1-2; a weak D match, TRBD1 (6 bases). CDR1 is MNHEY, CDR2 SMNVEV, per germline (reference sequence). V was clipped by 3 bases and J by 6 bases, with 11 bases between them. The CDR3 is made up of 13 amino acids. Written as DNA, the CDR3 is TGTGCCAGCAGTTTCCCACAGGGAGATGGCTACACCTTC. Translated: CASSFPQGDGYTF.

This clone has just one count. V and J are TRBV5-4 and TRBJ2-7; TRBD1 is a possible D gene (5 bases). The CDR3 is 14 residues long. Looked up from germline, CDR1 is SGHNT and CDR2 is YYREEE (reference sequence). Trimming removed 0 bases at V and 5 bases at J, with 12 bases between. The CDR3 protein is CASSLDRSSDEQYF. The CDR3 DNA reads as TGTGCCAGCAGCTTGGACAGGTCATCGGACGAGCAGTACTTC.

DNA for the CDR3: TGTGCCAGCAGTTTAGGCGGGGGGACTCAAGAGACCCAGTACTTC. It yields the protein CASSLGGGTQETQYF. V and J are TRBV27 and TRBJ2-5; 8 positions agree with TRBD2. J was trimmed by 2 bases and V by 2 bases; bases with no gene match: 4. Germline lookup yields CDR1 MNHEY and CDR2 SMNVEV (reference sequence). The CDR3 extends over 15 amino acids.

The genes are TRBV29-1 and TRBJ1-4; D ambiguous. Trimming removed 0 bases at V and 7 bases at J, with 12 bases between. CDR1 is SQVTM and CDR2 is ANQGSEA in the germline V gene. The CDR3 is 14 residues long. CDR3 sequence reads: CSVEDTSSGEKLFF. CDR3 nucleotides: TGCAGCGTTGAAGATACTTCGTCGGGTGAAAAACTGTTTTTT.

V gene TRBV28 combines with J gene TRBJ2-1; TRBD2 aligns across 7 bases. V gave up 8 bases and J gave up 8 bases; unmatched junction bases: 6. The CDR3 has 12 residues. The V gene's germline CDR1 is MDHEN and CDR2 SYDVKM. The CDR3: CASGRLAHEQFF. DNA of the CDR3: TGTGCCAGCGGTCGACTAGCCCATGAGCAGTTCTTC.

This clone was observed a single time. The CDR3 bases are TGTGCCACTAAGCTTCAGGGGACCCTAATGGAGGAGCAGTTCTTC. Its protein is CATKLQGTLMEEQFF. V is TRBV6-1 and J is TRBJ2-1, with a tentative D call TRBD1 (6 bases). V lost 10 bases and J lost 10, with 26 bases in between. In germline, CDR1 is MNHNS, CDR2 SASEGT. The CDR3 consists of 15 residues.

This chain connects TRBV27 to TRBJ2-1; 9 nucleotides match TRBD2. Germline CDR1 reads MNHEY; CDR2 reads SMNVEV (reference sequence). The CDR3 covers 15 residues. V lost 3 bases to trimming and J lost 6 bases; unmatched junction nucleotides: 6. The CDR3 sequence is CASSFGGGALNEQFF. The DNA of the CDR3 is TGTGCCAGCAGTTTCGGCGGGGGGGCCCTCAATGAGCAGTTCTTC.

V usage is TRBV5-1 and J usage is TRBJ2-2; TRBD2 aligns across 12 bases. With 0 bases clipped from V and 0 bases from J, the junction kept 6 bases outside the gene matches. The CDR3 consists of 19 residues. Germline V lookup: CDR1 SGHRS, CDR2 YFSETQ. CDR3 amino acids: CASSLGLAGDTSNTGELFF. The CDR3 region has the DNA TGCGCCAGCAGCTTGGGACTAGCGGGGGACACCTCGAACACCGGGGAGCTGTTTTTT. The variable domain in full, completed from reference TRBV5-1 and TRBJ2-2, reads KAGVTQTPRYLIKTRGQQVTLSCSPISGHRSVSWYQQTPGQGLQFLFEYFSETQRNKGNFPGRFSGRQFSNSRSEMNVSTLELGDSALYLCASSLGLAGDTSNTGELFFGEGSRLTVL.

This clone was picked up a small number of times. The chain links TRBV6-1 to TRBJ2-7, with D unresolved. Trimming removed 2 bases from V and 3 bases from J, with 11 bases in between. The CDR3 totals 14 residues. Per the germline V gene, CDR1 is MNHNS and CDR2 is SASEGT. DNA of the CDR3: TGTGCCAGCAGTGAAAACACAGATTACTACGAGCAGTACTTC. This codes for CASSENTDYYEQYF.

This chain uses TRBV28 with TRBJ2-3; 11 nucleotides match TRBD2. Germline CDR1 and CDR2: MDHEN and SYDVKM. V lost 6 bases and J lost 2; bases outside the gene matches: 7. The CDR3 is made up of 16 amino acids. The CDR3 sequence is CASSGGLAEHTDTQYF. The CDR3 coding sequence is TGTGCCAGCAGCGGGGGACTAGCGGAACACACAGATACGCAGTATTTT. The full variable domain, in which reference TRBV28 and TRBJ2-3 provide the parts outside the CDR3, is DVKVTQSSRYLVKRTGEKVFLECVQDMDHENMFWYRQDPGLGLRLIYFSYDVKMKEKGDIPEGYSVSREKKERFSLILESASTNQTSMYLCASSGGLAEHTDTQYFGPGTRLTVL.

The J gene is TRBJ1-1, the V gene TRBV29-1, with D unclear. The CDR3 is made up of 13 amino acids. Trimming pared 6 bases from V and 5 bases from J, leaving 16 bases between. Germline V gene lookup returns CDR1 SQVTM and CDR2 ANQGSEA. The CDR3 spells CSVRGLYGTEAFF. In nucleotides, the CDR3 is TGCAGCGTGCGCGGACTCTATGGGACTGAAGCTTTCTTT.

The rearrangement links TRBV28 to TRBJ2-7; D is perhaps TRBD2 (5 bases). Trimming took 11 bases from V and 4 from J, leaving 15 bases between them. The CDR3 contains 12 residues. Germline CDR1 reads MDHEN; CDR2 reads SYDVKM. The CDR3 DNA sequence: TGTGCCTGGGGAGCAACCATATACGAGCAGTACTTC. Its protein is CAWGATIYEQYF. Variable domain in full (rest from reference TRBV28 and TRBJ2-7): DVKVTQSSRYLVKRTGEKVFLECVQDMDHENMFWYRQDPGLGLRLIYFSYDVKMKEKGDIPEGYSVSREKKERFSLILESASTNQTSMYLCAWGATIYEQYFGPGTRLTVT.

The chain links TRBV18 to TRBJ2-1; TRBD1 matches at 7 bases. The J segment lost 5 bases and the V segment lost 0 bases, leaving 10 bases of the junction unmatched. CDR1 and CDR2 (germline): KGHSH, LQKENI. This CDR3 region has 17 residues. The DNA for the CDR3 is TGTGCCAGCTCACCACCGGACAGGTCAATTCTAAACAATGAGCAGTTCTTC. It translates to CASSPPDRSILNNEQFF.

This chain connects TRBV4-2 to TRBJ2-1; D possibly corresponds to TRBD1 (6 bases). The CDR3 spans 14 residues. The germline gives CDR1 LGHNA, CDR2 YNFKEQ. V lost 0 bases, J lost 9 bases, and 12 bases lay in between. CDR3 region: CASSQDDRGGEQFF. The CDR3 nucleotides are TGTGCCAGCAGCCAAGATGACAGAGGGGGTGAGCAGTTCTTC.

This sequence joins TRBV14 and TRBJ2-5; 9 bases align to TRBD1. V lost 4 bases, J lost 4 bases, and 10 bases stayed unmatched. The CDR3 extends over 16 amino acids. Germline lookup yields CDR1 SGHDN and CDR2 FVKESK. CDR3 in DNA: TGTGCCAGCAGCCCCCGGAACAGGGGGCAAAGAGAGACCCAGTACTTC. This encodes CASSPRNRGQRETQYF.

This clone has a handful of counts. The chain combines TRBV27 with TRBJ2-7; maybe TRBD2 (5 bases). CDR1 is MNHEY and CDR2 is SMNVEV in the germline V gene (reference sequence). V was clipped by 7 bases and J by 2 bases, with 15 bases between them. There are 14 residues in the CDR3. The chain's CDR3 is CASKGGQRPYEQYF. The CDR3 region has the DNA TGTGCCAGCAAAGGCGGGCAGAGACCCTACGAGCAGTACTTC.

The chain employs TRBV4-2 and TRBJ2-7; D not certain. V lost 4 bases, J lost 1 base, and 5 bases lay in between. Germline V gives CDR1 LGHNA, CDR2 YNFKEQ. The CDR3 spans 12 residues. The CDR3, as DNA: TGTGCCAGCAGCCTGTCTTCCTACGAGCAGTACTTC. It encodes CASSLSSYEQYF.